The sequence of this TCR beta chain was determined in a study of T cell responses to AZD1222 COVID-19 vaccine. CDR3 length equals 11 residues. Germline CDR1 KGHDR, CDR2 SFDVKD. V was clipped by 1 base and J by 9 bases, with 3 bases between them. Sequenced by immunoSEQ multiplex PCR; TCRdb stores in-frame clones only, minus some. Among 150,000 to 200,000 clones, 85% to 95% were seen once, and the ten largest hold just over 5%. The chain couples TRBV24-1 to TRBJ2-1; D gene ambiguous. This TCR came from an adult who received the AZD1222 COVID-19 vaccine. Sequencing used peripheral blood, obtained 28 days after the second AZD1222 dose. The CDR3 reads CATSDLSEQFF. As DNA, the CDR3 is TGTGCCACCAGTGATTTAAGTGAGCAGTTCTTC.